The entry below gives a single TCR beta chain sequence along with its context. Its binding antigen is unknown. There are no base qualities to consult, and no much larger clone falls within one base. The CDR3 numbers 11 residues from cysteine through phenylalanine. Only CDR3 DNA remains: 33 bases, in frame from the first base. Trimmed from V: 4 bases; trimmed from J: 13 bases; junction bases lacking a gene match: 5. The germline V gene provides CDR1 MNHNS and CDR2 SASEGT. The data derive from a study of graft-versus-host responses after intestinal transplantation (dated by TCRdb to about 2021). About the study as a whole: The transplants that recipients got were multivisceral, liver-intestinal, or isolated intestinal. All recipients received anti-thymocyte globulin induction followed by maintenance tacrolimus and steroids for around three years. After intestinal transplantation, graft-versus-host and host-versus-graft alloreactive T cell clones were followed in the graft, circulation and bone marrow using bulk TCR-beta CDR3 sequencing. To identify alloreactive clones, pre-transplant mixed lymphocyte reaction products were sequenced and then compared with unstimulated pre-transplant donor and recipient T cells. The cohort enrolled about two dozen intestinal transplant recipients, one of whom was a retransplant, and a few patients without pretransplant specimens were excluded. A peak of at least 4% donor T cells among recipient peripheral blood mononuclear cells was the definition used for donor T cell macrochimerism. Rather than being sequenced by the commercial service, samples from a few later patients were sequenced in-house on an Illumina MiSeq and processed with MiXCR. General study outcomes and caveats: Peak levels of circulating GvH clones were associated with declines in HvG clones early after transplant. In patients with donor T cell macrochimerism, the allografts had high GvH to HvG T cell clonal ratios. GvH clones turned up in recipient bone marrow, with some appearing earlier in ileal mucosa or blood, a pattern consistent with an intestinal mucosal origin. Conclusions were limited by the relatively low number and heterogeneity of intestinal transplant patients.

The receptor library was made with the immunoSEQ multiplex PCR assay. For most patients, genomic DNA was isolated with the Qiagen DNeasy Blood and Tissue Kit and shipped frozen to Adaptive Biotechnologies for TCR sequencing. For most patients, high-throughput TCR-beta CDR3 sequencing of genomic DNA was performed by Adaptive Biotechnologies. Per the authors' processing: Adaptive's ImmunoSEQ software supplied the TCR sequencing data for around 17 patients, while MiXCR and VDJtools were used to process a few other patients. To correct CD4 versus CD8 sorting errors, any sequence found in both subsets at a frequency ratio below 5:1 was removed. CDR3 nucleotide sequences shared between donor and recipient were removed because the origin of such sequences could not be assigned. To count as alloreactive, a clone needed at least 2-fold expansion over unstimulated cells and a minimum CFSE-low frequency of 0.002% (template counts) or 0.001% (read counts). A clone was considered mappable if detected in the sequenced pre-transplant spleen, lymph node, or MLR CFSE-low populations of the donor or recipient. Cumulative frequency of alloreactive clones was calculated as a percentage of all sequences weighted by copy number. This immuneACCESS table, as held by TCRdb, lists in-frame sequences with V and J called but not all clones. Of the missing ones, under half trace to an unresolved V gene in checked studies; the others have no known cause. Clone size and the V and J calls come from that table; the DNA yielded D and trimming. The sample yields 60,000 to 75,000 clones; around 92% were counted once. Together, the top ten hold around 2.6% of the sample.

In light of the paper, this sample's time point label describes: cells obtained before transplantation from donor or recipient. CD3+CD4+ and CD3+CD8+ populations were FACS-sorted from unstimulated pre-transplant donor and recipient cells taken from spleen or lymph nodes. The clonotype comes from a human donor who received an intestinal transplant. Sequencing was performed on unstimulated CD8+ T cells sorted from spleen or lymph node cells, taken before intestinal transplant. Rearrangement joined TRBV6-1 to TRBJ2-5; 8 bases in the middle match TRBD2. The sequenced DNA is TGTGCCAGCAGTGCCAGCGGGGGCTGGTACTTC. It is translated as CASSASGGWYF.